This TCR beta chain appears in the sequencing data of a study of blood T cell repertoires in COVID-19. At the level of the study: T cells, B-cell-depleted T cells, or PBMCs supplied cDNA or gDNA.

This clone has a handful of counts. V was clipped by 4 bases and J by 5 bases, with 8 bases between them. Germline V lookup: CDR1 SEHNR, CDR2 FQNEAQ (reference sequence). CDR3 size: 12 residues. Per the original data handling: Reference gene primers were amplified, and this amplification served to estimate nucleated cell counts. Libraries were prepared by immunoSEQ multiplex PCR; TCRdb keeps only in-frame clonotypes and omits some of them. Clone size and V and J calls were adopted from that table, with D and trimming inferred from the DNA. The profile shows under 60,000 clones, roughly 87% of them singletons.

This sequence originates from a woman at least 80 years old with acute or convalescent COVID-19. The V call is TRBV7-9, the J call TRBJ2-5, with D maybe TRBD2 (5 bases). Sequencing input: peripheral blood. The CDR3 loop reads CASSWGVETQYF. The DNA of the CDR3 is TGTGCCAGCAGCTGGGGAGTGGAGACCCAGTACTTC.